The entry below gives a single TCR beta chain sequence along with its context. Its matching antigen is unknown. With 60 Vbeta and 13 Jbeta primers, the PCR was carried out. Authors' data handling: The count from a later analysis was tens of millions of unique TCR beta chains, 9.5 million to 11 million of them shared. Assay used: immunoSEQ multiplex PCR; TCRdb lists only in-frame clones, some missing. The V and J calls and the clone size are those of that table, but D and trimming were determined from the DNA. The sample contains roughly 160,000 clones, approximately 70% of which appear only once. There are 14 residues in the CDR3. Germline assignment: CDR1 ENHRY and CDR2 SYGVKD. V lost 4 bases and J lost 1, with 10 bases in between. The source of the sample is a study of cytomegalovirus exposure and HLA in healthy donors. Broader study findings: Immune exposure information comprised only CMV serostatus.

This chain links TRBV10-3 with TRBJ1-1; a weak D match, TRBD1 (5 bases). This TCR derives from a woman between 18 and 29 years old in good health and CMV-seropositive. Input material: PBMCs. CDR3 sequence: CAISVGRENTEAFF. The CDR3 bases are TGTGCCATCAGTGTAGGCAGGGAGAACACTGAAGCTTTCTTT.